The 20 T cell receptor beta chains below were found in one sample sequenced in a study of blood T cells in healthy people across ages. A second about 6 to 11 cycle PCR used barcoded and J-beta primers. MiXCR, run by TCRdb on the 5' RACE reads, gives a single entry per CDR3 protein. In the table there are about 680,000 distinct CDR3 sequences, 49% of which are singletons. Sequenced input: blood. Receptors originate from a woman in her fifties or sixties in good health.

Concerning this clonotype itself: This may arise from a read error, as a much more abundant clone is one base away. This sequence joins TRBV29-1 and TRBJ2-1; D might be TRBD1 or TRBD2, each matching 6 bases. The DNA end is a closer match to TRBJ2-7, so the J assignment may be wrong. The CDR3 runs to 13 residues. The germline V gene has CDR1 SQVTM and CDR2 ANQGSEA. The CDR3 reads CGAFRDTGDEQYF. In DNA, the CDR3 is TGCGGCGCATTCCGGGACACGGGGGACGAGCAGTACTTC.

V is TRBV7-2 and J is TRBJ2-7; D unclear. Germline values: CDR1 SGHTA, CDR2 FQGNSA. V was shortened by 5 bases and J by 3 bases, with 14 bases between the two germline ends. This CDR3 has 14 residues. The CDR3 loop reads CASSIRLDLYEQYF. The DNA of the CDR3 is TGTGCCAGCAGCATCCGCCTGGACCTCTACGAGCAGTACTTC.

The chain uses TRBV7-6 and TRBJ2-5; 8 bases map to TRBD1. Losses at the gene ends were 0 bases for V and 4 bases for J; bases not matched to a gene: 10. The CDR3 is made up of 17 amino acids. From germline, CDR1 is SGHVS and CDR2 FNYEAQ. The CDR3 sequence is CASSLAGHQGAGETQYF. The CDR3 coding sequence is TGTGCCAGCAGCTTAGCGGGCCATCAGGGGGCGGGAGAGACCCAGTACTTC. The full variable domain, in which reference TRBV7-6 and TRBJ2-5 provide the parts outside the CDR3, is GAGVSQSPRYKVTKRGQDVALRCDPISGHVSLYWYRQALGQGPEFLTYFNYEAQQDKSGLPNDRFSAERPEGSISTLTIQRTEQRDSAMYRCASSLAGHQGAGETQYFGPGTRLLVL.

This chain joins TRBV12-3 or TRBV12-4 and TRBJ2-3, with 9 bases lining up with TRBD2. The V segment lost 7 bases and the J segment 0 bases; nucleotides outside the gene matches: 8. CDR3 length: 16 residues. The CDR3, as DNA: TGTGCCAGCACCACCTTAGCGGGGGCTAGCACAGATACGCAGTATTTT. Protein sequence: CASTTLAGASTDTQYF.

The chain employs TRBV20-1 and TRBJ2-1; D is uncertain. The CDR3 consists of 14 residues. With 1 base removed from V and 3 bases from J, the gap between germline ends came to 10 bases. The germline V gene has CDR1 DFQATT and CDR2 SNEGSKA (reference sequence). CDR3 sequence reads: CSARALLNYNEQFF. The CDR3, as DNA: TGCAGTGCTAGAGCTCTGCTTAACTACAATGAGCAGTTCTTC.

Concerning this clonotype: Given a much more abundant clone one base away, this may be a read error. The chain couples TRBV29-1 to TRBJ2-5; D remains unclear. Between the trimmed V and J ends, which lost 5 bases and 7 bases, there was a span of 14 bases. This CDR3 comprises 12 residues. Germline lookup yields CDR1 SQVTM and CDR2 ANQGSEA. CDR3 DNA sequence: TGCAGCGTTCCTGGGTCTAGTGGGACCCAGTACTTC. Its protein product is CSVPGSSGTQYF.

This chain joins TRBV15 and TRBJ2-1; 13 bases agree with TRBD2. J lost 5 bases, V lost 1 base, and 2 bases had no gene match. Germline V lookup: CDR1 LNHNV, CDR2 YYDKDF (reference sequence). This CDR3 spans 16 amino acids. CDR3 residues: CATSRGLAGGNNEQFF. The CDR3 nucleotides are TGTGCCACCAGCAGAGGACTAGCGGGAGGTAACAATGAGCAGTTCTTC.

The rearrangement uses TRBV7-8 and TRBJ1-1; D not resolved. The CDR3 loop spans 15 amino acids. V lost 2 bases and J lost 4, with 14 bases in between. Germline CDR1 and CDR2: SGHVS and FQNEAQ. The CDR3 DNA sequence: TGTGCCAGCAGCTTAAGTACTTTTTTTGTCACTGAAGCTTTCTTT. This translates into CASSLSTFFVTEAFF.

The chain is built from TRBV28 and TRBJ2-1, with 13 bases lining up with TRBD2. The CDR3 length is 16 residues. Per germline, CDR1 MDHEN and CDR2 SYDVKM. The trim removed 5 bases at V and 7 bases at J, leaving 8 bases unmatched. Here the CDR3 reads CASSNYGTSGINEQFF. The CDR3 DNA is TGTGCCAGCAGTAACTACGGGACTAGCGGGATAAATGAGCAGTTCTTC. Combining the CDR3 with reference TRBV28 and TRBJ2-1 gives the whole variable domain DVKVTQSSRYLVKRTGEKVFLECVQDMDHENMFWYRQDPGLGLRLIYFSYDVKMKEKGDIPEGYSVSREKKERFSLILESASTNQTSMYLCASSNYGTSGINEQFFGPGTRLTVL.

This clonotype was counted a few times. This chain links TRBV3-1 with TRBJ2-1; D call uncertain. Germline V gene sequence: CDR1 LGHDT, CDR2 YNNKEL (reference sequence). There are 13 residues in the CDR3. Deletions cut 4 bases from V and 14 bases from J, with 18 bases between. The CDR3 here is CASSPTDRSREFF. The CDR3 coding sequence is TGTGCCAGCAGCCCTACGGACCGATCAAGGGAGTTCTTC.

There are a few counts of this clonotype. The V gene is TRBV12-3 or TRBV12-4, the J gene TRBJ1-2; possibly TRBD1 for D (5 bases). The CDR3 is 12 residues long. With 7 bases removed from V and 5 bases from J, the gap between germline ends came to 11 bases. The CDR3 loop is CASISRGYGYTF. CDR3 DNA: TGTGCCAGCATCTCTAGGGGTTATGGCTACACCTTC.

The chain couples TRBV20-1 to TRBJ2-1; the match to TRBD2 covers 10 bases. After removal of 2 bases from V and 0 bases from J, the junction contained 13 bases not matched to a gene. Germline assignment: CDR1 DFQATT and CDR2 SNEGSKA (reference sequence). The CDR3 is 19 residues long. CDR3 sequence (DNA): TGCAGTGCTAGACAGCGGGAGGGATCCCTCACCAGCTCCTACAATGAGCAGTTCTTC. It encodes CSARQREGSLTSSYNEQFF.

This clonotype was detected a few times. DNA for the CDR3: TGCGCCAGCAGCCAAGTCCAGGCCGGGGTATACGAGCAGTACTTC. It specifies CASSQVQAGVYEQYF. The chain combines TRBV4-1 with TRBJ2-7, with TRBD2 as a possible D gene (5 bases). Germline V gene data show CDR1 as MGHRA and CDR2 as YSYEKL. This CDR3 contains 15 residues. Trimming removed 1 base from V and 4 bases from J, with 14 bases in between.

The chain has TRBV7-2 and TRBJ2-5; 8 nucleotides align to TRBD2. The tail of the sequence fits TRBJ2-7 better, so the J call may be wrong. The germline V gene has CDR1 SGHTA and CDR2 FQGNSA. The CDR3 consists of 15 residues. As DNA, the CDR3 is TGTGCCAGCAGCTTCCGGGGGGGAGGACCTTACGAGCAGTACTTC. Its protein product is CASSFRGGGPYEQYF.

This clonotype was counted a few times. The chain uses TRBV12-3 or TRBV12-4 and TRBJ2-5, with 7 nucleotides matching TRBD1. The CDR3 consists of 13 residues. V trimming: 4 bases; J trimming: 4 bases; junction bases outside the gene matches: 3. The CDR3 DNA sequence: TGTGCCAGCAGTTACGGACAGGCAGAGACCCAGTACTTC. Its protein product is CASSYGQAETQYF.

The rearrangement links TRBV5-5 to TRBJ1-2; D gene unclear. Trimming removed 2 bases from V and 3 bases from J, with 14 bases in between. This CDR3 spans 15 amino acids. The germline V gene encodes CDR1 SGHKS and CDR2 YYEKEE (reference sequence). CDR3 sequence: CASSLGPVYDYGYTF. CDR3 DNA sequence: TGTGCCAGCAGCTTAGGACCGGTTTATGACTATGGCTACACCTTC. The full variable domain, with the rest looked up from reference TRBV5-5 and TRBJ1-2, is DAGVTQSPTHLIKTRGQQVTLRCSPISGHKSVSWYQQVLGQGPQFIFQYYEKEERGRGNFPDRFSARQFPNYSSELNVNALLLGDSALYLCASSLGPVYDYGYTFGSGTRLTVV.

V and J are TRBV20-1 and TRBJ2-1; D is ambiguous. The DNA end is a closer match to TRBJ2-7, so the J assignment may be wrong. The CDR3 is 13 residues long. The germline gives CDR1 DFQATT, CDR2 SNEGSKA (reference sequence). CDR3 nucleotides: TGCAGTGCTTCGACGGACCCCTACAATGAGCAGTACTTC. Amino acids: CSASTDPYNEQYF.

The V gene is TRBV6-2 or TRBV6-3, the J gene TRBJ2-7, with D possibly being TRBD1 or TRBD2 (6 bases each). Trimming took off 0 bases at V and 6 bases at J, with 15 bases between the two ends. This CDR3 has 15 amino acids. CDR1 and CDR2 (germline): MNHEY, SVGEGT. The CDR3 loop reads CASSYSTGGAREQYF. Here the CDR3 DNA reads TGTGCCAGCAGTTACTCGACAGGAGGGGCCCGCGAGCAGTACTTC.

This sequence joins TRBV5-1 and TRBJ2-1, with D maybe TRBD1 (6 bases). CDR1 is SGHRS, CDR2 YFSETQ, per germline. The CDR3 runs 14 residues. The germline V and J ends were trimmed by 0 bases and 5 bases, with 9 bases remaining between them. DNA of the CDR3: TGCGCCAGCAGCTTGGGCAGGACAGACAATGAGCAGTTCTTC. Protein: CASSLGRTDNEQFF.

This chain links TRBV28 with TRBJ2-4; TRBD2 agrees at 7 bases. The end of the DNA is better explained by TRBJ2-7, so the J call may be wrong. Germline lookup yields CDR1 MDHEN and CDR2 SYDVKM. This CDR3 spans 14 amino acids. Written as DNA, the CDR3 is TGTGCCAGCAGCGGAGCGGGATCTTACTACGAGCAGTACTTC. As protein: CASSGAGSYYEQYF.